The sequence of this T cell receptor beta chain was determined in a study of spatial heterogeneity in lung cancer. Study details: Consistent detection of more beta-chain than alpha-chain sequences was observed. The study's findings and limits: The appearance of ubiquitous expanded tumor TCRs in blood was greater at resection than follow-up.

The time point was: sample taken at primary tumor resection. Whole RNA was taken from tumor, nontumor lung or frozen PBMC; it was then sequenced unsorted. The donor population consisted of 72 patients with untreated, early-stage non-small cell lung cancer. The CDR3 contains 15 residues. The V and J ends lost 10 bases and 3 bases, in that order; junction bases with no gene match: 12. Per germline, CDR1 SGHRS and CDR2 YFSETQ. All TCR cDNA molecules were individually tagged with a unique molecular identifier. TCRdb re-called the 5' RACE reads with MiXCR, one entry per CDR3 protein. The sample carries roughly 36,000 distinct CDR3 sequences, around 5.8% recorded once. This clonotype was found many times. Its target is not known.

V and J are TRBV5-1 and TRBJ2-3, with 9 nucleotides matching TRBD1. The material was PBMCs, obtained at surgery. This receptor was obtained from a male donor with early-stage non-small cell lung cancer. The CDR3 region has the DNA TGCGCCGGGGGTGCCGGGACAGGGAAGACAGATACGCAGTATTTT. Protein: CAGGAGTGKTDTQYF.